The 13 T cell receptor beta chains in this list originate from one sample, sequenced in a study of cytomegalovirus exposure and HLA in healthy donors. With 60 Vbeta and 13 Jbeta primers, the PCR was carried out. Using immunoSEQ multiplex PCR, the repertoire was profiled, and TCRdb retains in-frame clones only, with some absent. Of roughly 180,000 clones listed, approximately 82% are singletons. Sequencing input: PBMCs. The receptors were sampled from a woman aged 18-29 years in good health and CMV-seropositive.

This clone has just one count. The V call is TRBV6-5, the J call TRBJ1-1, with 9 bases that match TRBD1. The junction had 3 bases not matched to a gene; V was cut back by 6 bases and J by 7 bases. Germline lookup yields CDR1 MNHEY and CDR2 SVGAGI. This CDR3 contains 12 residues. For the CDR3, the DNA is TGTGCCAGCAGGACAGGGGGTGGTGAAGCTTTCTTT. Translating gives CASRTGGGEAFF.

This chain uses TRBV6-1 with TRBJ2-7; D is possibly TRBD1 (5 bases). The CDR3 covers 12 residues. V was shortened by 4 bases and J by 5 bases, with 9 bases between the two germline ends. Germline lookup yields CDR1 MNHNS and CDR2 SASEGT. The CDR3: CASSGRRDEQYF. DNA of the CDR3: TGTGCCAGCAGTGGTCGCAGGGACGAGCAGTACTTC.

CDR3 protein: CASSLPTGANEQFF. The CDR3 region has the DNA TGTGCCAGCAGCTTGCCGACAGGGGCCAATGAGCAGTTCTTC. The chain combines TRBV5-4 with TRBJ2-1, with TRBD1 identical over 8 bases. This CDR3 region has 14 residues. From germline, CDR1 is SGHNT and CDR2 YYREEE (reference sequence). The trim removed 1 base at V and 6 bases at J, leaving 3 bases unmatched. The full variable domain, completed using reference TRBV5-4 and TRBJ2-1, is ETGVTQSPTHLIKTRGQQVTLRCSSQSGHNTVSWYQQALGQGPQFIFQYYREEENGRGNFPPRFSGLQFPNYSSELNVNALELDDSALYLCASSLPTGANEQFFGPGTRLTVL.

The chain recombines TRBV11-2 with TRBJ2-1, with 7 bases identical to TRBD1. Germline V gives CDR1 SGHAT, CDR2 FQNNGV. V dropped 0 bases and J dropped 7; count of bases not matched to a gene: 6. The CDR3 runs 15 residues. The CDR3 DNA is TGTGCCAGCAGCTTAGAGAGGAACAGGGGTAATGAGCAGTTCTTC. It codes for CASSLERNRGNEQFF.

Remarks on this clone: The final CDR3 position lacks the conserved phenylalanine or tryptophan, pointing to a likely read error. The DNA is omitted, as the CDR3 cannot be located on it reliably, and the CDR3 follows TCRdb's listing. This rearrangement joins TRBV6-5 to TRBJ1-2. Per the germline V gene, CDR1 is MNHEY and CDR2 is SVGAGI. Inclusive of both ends, the CDR3 amounts to 11 amino acids. CDR3 sequence: CASSYPTGSFI.

The J gene is TRBJ1-3, the V gene TRBV6-1, with D possibly TRBD1 on 5 matching bases. This CDR3 region has 15 residues. Trimming cost V 3 bases and J 2 bases, with 11 bases left between them. Germline V gene lookup returns CDR1 MNHNS and CDR2 SASEGT. CDR3 DNA sequence: TGTGCCAGCAGTGAGGTAGTGGGGCCTGGAAACACCATATATTTT. This gives the protein CASSEVVGPGNTIYF.

This clone has more than one count but fewer than ten. V is TRBV13 and J is TRBJ2-2; a possible D gene is TRBD2 (6 bases). V was shortened by 6 bases and J by 2 bases, with 13 bases between the two germline ends. The CDR3 is made up of 15 amino acids. Germline values: CDR1 PRHDT, CDR2 FYEKMQ (reference sequence). The CDR3 loop is CASSRDSYNTGELFF. The CDR3, as DNA: TGTGCCAGCAGTCGGGACTCCTATAACACCGGGGAGCTGTTTTTT.

The chain has TRBV18 and TRBJ1-5; no definite D call. The germline gives CDR1 KGHSH, CDR2 LQKENI. This CDR3 comprises 14 residues. Trimming took off 3 bases at V and 3 bases at J, with 9 bases between the two ends. The CDR3 sequence is CASSPAAVNQPQHF. Written as DNA, the CDR3 is TGTGCCAGCTCACCTGCGGCAGTCAATCAGCCCCAGCATTTT.

The chain is built from TRBV19 and TRBJ2-7; D may be TRBD2 (6 bases). With 10 bases removed from V and 5 bases from J, the gap between germline ends came to 18 bases. Germline loops: CDR1 LNHDA, CDR2 SQIVND (reference sequence). This CDR3 region has 13 residues. The CDR3 is CATSSGGTNEQYF. CDR3 in DNA: TGTGCCACCTCCTCTGGAGGGACGAACGAGCAGTACTTC. Looking up the rest from reference TRBV19 and TRBJ2-7 gives the full variable domain: DGGITQSPKYLFRKEGQNVTLSCEQNLNHDAMYWYRQDPGQGLRLIYYSQIVNDFQKGDIAEGYSVSREKKESFPLTVTSAQKNPTAFYLCATSSGGTNEQYFGPGTRLTVT.

The chain carries TRBV5-1 and TRBJ2-5, with TRBD1 matching 7 bases. CDR3 size: 13 residues. Germline loops: CDR1 SGHRS, CDR2 YFSETQ. V gave up 2 bases and J gave up 4 bases; unmatched junction bases: 2. Here the CDR3 DNA reads TGCGCCAGCAGCTTAACAGGGGTAGAGACCCAGTACTTC. Its protein is CASSLTGVETQYF.

This chain connects TRBV29-1 to TRBJ1-2; weak D call: TRBD1 (5 bases). This CDR3 contains 14 residues. CDR1 and CDR2 (germline): SQVTM, ANQGSEA. V lost 7 bases and J 3 bases, leaving 18 bases between the germline ends. This CDR3 is CSGYLTGRDYGYTF. The CDR3 DNA sequence: TGCAGCGGCTACTTAACAGGAAGGGACTATGGCTACACCTTC.

This clone was seen a single time. J is TRBJ2-1 and V is TRBV7-9, with TRBD2 matching over 9 bases. CDR1 and CDR2 (germline): SEHNR, FQNEAQ (reference sequence). The CDR3 runs 14 residues. J was trimmed by 8 bases and V by 6 bases; bases with no gene match: 8. The CDR3 spells CASRGGGGPHEQFF. CDR3 nucleotides: TGTGCCAGCAGAGGCGGGGGGGGACCTCATGAGCAGTTCTTC.

This clone was observed a few times. The chain is built from TRBV6-5 and TRBJ1-4, with a possible D match to TRBD1 (5 bases). V was clipped by 6 bases and J by 7 bases, with 18 bases between them. The CDR3 runs to 15 residues. CDR1 is MNHEY and CDR2 is SVGAGI in the germline V gene. This CDR3 reads CASRPQGRGGEKLFF. The DNA for the CDR3 is TGTGCCAGCAGACCTCAGGGAAGAGGCGGTGAAAAACTGTTTTTT.